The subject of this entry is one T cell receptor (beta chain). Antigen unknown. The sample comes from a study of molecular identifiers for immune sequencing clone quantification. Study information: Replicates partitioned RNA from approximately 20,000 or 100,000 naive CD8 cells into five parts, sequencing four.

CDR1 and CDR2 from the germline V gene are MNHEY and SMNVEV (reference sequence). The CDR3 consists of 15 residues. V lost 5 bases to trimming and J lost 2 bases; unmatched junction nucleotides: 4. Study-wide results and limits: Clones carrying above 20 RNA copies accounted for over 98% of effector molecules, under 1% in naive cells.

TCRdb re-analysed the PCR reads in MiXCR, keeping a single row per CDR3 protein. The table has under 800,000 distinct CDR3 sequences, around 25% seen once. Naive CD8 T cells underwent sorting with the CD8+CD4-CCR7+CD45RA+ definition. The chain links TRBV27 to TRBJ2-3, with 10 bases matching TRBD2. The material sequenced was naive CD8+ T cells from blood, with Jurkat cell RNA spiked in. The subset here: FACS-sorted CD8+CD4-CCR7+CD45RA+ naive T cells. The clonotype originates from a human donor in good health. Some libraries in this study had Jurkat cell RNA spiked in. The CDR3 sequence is CASSQTSGTTDTQYF. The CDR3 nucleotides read TGTGCCAGCAGTCAAACTAGCGGGACCACAGATACGCAGTATTTT.